This is a list of T cell receptor beta chains from one sample in a study of cytomegalovirus exposure and HLA in healthy donors. TCRdb's copy holds only in-frame clones and misses some; the assay was immunoSEQ multiplex PCR. The table lists approximately 120,000 clones, 85% to 95% of them singletons. Sequencing used PBMCs. These receptors came from a woman younger than 35 in good health and CMV-seronegative. The CDR3 runs from the conserved cysteine through the conserved F or W. The order of the fields is CDR3 DNA, CDR3 protein, clone size, V gene, D gene, CDR3 length, J gene. The D gene is left open where the match is weak. Clone size appears in some rows only: once, few, many, or a class for an expanded clone.

CDR3nt: TGTGCCAGCAGCTACTCGGGACAGATTTACAATGAGCAGTTCTTC
CDR3aa: CASSYSGQIYNEQFF
abundance: -
v_gene: TRBV5-8
d_gene: TRBD1
len: 15
j_gene: TRBJ2-1

CDR3nt: TGTGCCAGCAGCCCCTGGACGGGAATCTCCTACAATGAGCAGTTCTTC
CDR3aa: CASSPWTGISYNEQFF
abundance: -
v_gene: TRBV7-9
d_gene: -
len: 16
j_gene: TRBJ2-1

CDR3nt: TGTGCCAGCAGTATCTTAGGAGACATTCAGTACTTC
CDR3aa: CASSILGDIQYF
abundance: -
v_gene: TRBV28
d_gene: -
len: 12
j_gene: TRBJ2-4

CDR3nt: TGTGCCTGGAGTCCGGTACAGGGGGCGAACTATGGCTACACCTTC
CDR3aa: CAWSPVQGANYGYTF
abundance: once
v_gene: TRBV30
d_gene: TRBD1
len: 15
j_gene: TRBJ1-2

CDR3nt: TGTGCCAGCAGTGAAGAGACAGGGGAAGGCAATGAGCAGTTCTTC
CDR3aa: CASSEETGEGNEQFF
abundance: once
v_gene: TRBV6-1
d_gene: TRBD1
len: 15
j_gene: TRBJ2-1

CDR3nt: TGTGCCTGGAGTGTGAGACAGGGACGACAGCCCCAGCATTTT
CDR3aa: CAWSVRQGRQPQHF
abundance: -
v_gene: TRBV30
d_gene: TRBD1
len: 14
j_gene: TRBJ1-5

CDR3nt: TGCGCCAGCAGATTTAGCGGGAGAGGCACAGATACGCAGTATTTT
CDR3aa: CASRFSGRGTDTQYF
abundance: -
v_gene: TRBV10-2
d_gene: TRBD2
len: 15
j_gene: TRBJ2-3

CDR3nt: TGTGCCAGCAGTTACACTAGCGGGGGGATTAACAATGAGCAGTTCTTC
CDR3aa: CASSYTSGGINNEQFF
abundance: -
v_gene: TRBV7-2
d_gene: TRBD2
len: 16
j_gene: TRBJ2-1

CDR3nt: TGCGCCAGCAGCCAGATATATGAAACGGGGGGGCAGTACTTC
CDR3aa: CASSQIYETGGQYF
abundance: -
v_gene: TRBV4-1
d_gene: TRBD2
len: 14
j_gene: TRBJ2-7

CDR3nt: TGTGCCAGCAGATGGACGCGAAATCAGGAGGAGTTCTTC
CDR3aa: CASRWTRNQEEFF
abundance: -
v_gene: TRBV27
d_gene: -
len: 13
j_gene: TRBJ2-1

CDR3nt: TGTGCCTGGAGGGGGACAGGACTATCCTATGGCTACACCTTC
CDR3aa: CAWRGTGLSYGYTF
abundance: -
v_gene: TRBV30
d_gene: TRBD1
len: 14
j_gene: TRBJ1-2

CDR3nt: TGTGCCAGTAGTCTAGACAGGGTACGGACTGAAGCTTTCTTT
CDR3aa: CASSLDRVRTEAFF
abundance: -
v_gene: TRBV19
d_gene: TRBD1
len: 14
j_gene: TRBJ1-1

CDR3nt: TGCGCCAGCCTACCCCCCCCCGGGACTAGCGGGAGTGCGGTAGAGACCCAGTACTTC
CDR3aa: CASLPPPGTSGSAVETQYF
abundance: -
v_gene: TRBV10-2
d_gene: TRBD2
len: 19
j_gene: TRBJ2-5

CDR3nt: TGTGCCGGGGGGGGGTTCTACGAGCAGTACTTC
CDR3aa: CAGGGFYEQYF
abundance: -
v_gene: TRBV6-1
d_gene: TRBD2
len: 11
j_gene: TRBJ2-7

CDR3nt: TGTGCCAGCAGTGTATCAAGACAGGGGTATGGCTACACCTTC
CDR3aa: CASSVSRQGYGYTF
abundance: -
v_gene: TRBV2
d_gene: TRBD1
len: 14
j_gene: TRBJ1-2

CDR3nt: TGTGCCAGCAGTACTCAATGGACAGGGGGAAAGACTGAAGCTTTCTTT
CDR3aa: CASSTQWTGGKTEAFF
abundance: -
v_gene: TRBV7-2
d_gene: TRBD1
len: 16
j_gene: TRBJ1-1

CDR3nt: TGTGCCAGCAGTTTGTCAGGACAGGGCTACGAGCAGTACTTC
CDR3aa: CASSLSGQGYEQYF
abundance: -
v_gene: TRBV6-5
d_gene: TRBD1
len: 14
j_gene: TRBJ2-7

CDR3nt: TGTGCCCTGGACTCCGGAGGCTATGGCTACACCTTC
CDR3aa: CALDSGGYGYTF
abundance: -
v_gene: TRBV30
d_gene: -
len: 12
j_gene: TRBJ1-2

CDR3nt: TGTGCCAGCAGTCCACAGACAGGGGTGAGGCCCCAGCATTTT
CDR3aa: CASSPQTGVRPQHF
abundance: -
v_gene: TRBV28
d_gene: TRBD1
len: 14
j_gene: TRBJ1-5

CDR3nt: TGTGCCAGCAGCTCCGGGACAGGGGTTTATCGGGGCTACACCTTC
CDR3aa: CASSSGTGVYRGYTF
abundance: -
v_gene: TRBV5-4
d_gene: TRBD1
len: 15
j_gene: TRBJ1-2

CDR3nt: TGTGCCATCCGGGACAGGGATAACAATGAGCAGTTCTTC
CDR3aa: CAIRDRDNNEQFF
abundance: -
v_gene: TRBV10-3
d_gene: TRBD1
len: 13
j_gene: TRBJ2-1

CDR3nt: TGTGCCAGCAGCATGGGGAGGGGCGAAATTGGGGAGCTGTTTTTT
CDR3aa: CASSMGRGEIGELFF
abundance: -
v_gene: TRBV7-7
d_gene: TRBD2
len: 15
j_gene: TRBJ2-2

CDR3nt: TGCGCCAGCATGAGAGGAGTGAATTCACCCCTCCACTTT
CDR3aa: CASMRGVNSPLHF
abundance: -
v_gene: TRBV10-2
d_gene: -
len: 13
j_gene: TRBJ1-6

CDR3nt: TGTGCCAGCAGCTCCAACAGGGGGCAGGGGGGCTATGGCTACACCTTC
CDR3aa: CASSSNRGQGGYGYTF
abundance: -
v_gene: TRBV7-2
d_gene: TRBD1
len: 16
j_gene: TRBJ1-2

CDR3nt: TGTGCCAGTAGTATAGGGAGAGGGGGGGGAGAAGATACGCAGTATTTT
CDR3aa: CASSIGRGGGEDTQYF
abundance: once
v_gene: TRBV19
d_gene: -
len: 16
j_gene: TRBJ2-3

CDR3nt: TGTGCCAGCAGTACTCCGGGACTAGCGGGAGGGCCCCCAGAGACCCAGTACTTC
CDR3aa: CASSTPGLAGGPPETQYF
abundance: -
v_gene: TRBV28
d_gene: TRBD2
len: 18
j_gene: TRBJ2-5

CDR3nt: TGTGCCAGCAGCTTAAACCCAGGGCGTTCCGATACGCAGTATTTT
CDR3aa: CASSLNPGRSDTQYF
abundance: -
v_gene: TRBV11-2
d_gene: -
len: 15
j_gene: TRBJ2-3

CDR3nt: TGTGCCAGCAGCTTGGCTCTCACTAGCGGGAGGTTTGCCGGGGAGCTGTTTTTT
CDR3aa: CASSLALTSGRFAGELFF
abundance: -
v_gene: TRBV5-5
d_gene: TRBD2
len: 18
j_gene: TRBJ2-2

CDR3nt: TGCGCCAGCAGCTTAAGCGGGACTCGGGAGGAGACCCAGTACTTC
CDR3aa: CASSLSGTREETQYF
abundance: -
v_gene: TRBV5-1
d_gene: TRBD2
len: 15
j_gene: TRBJ2-5